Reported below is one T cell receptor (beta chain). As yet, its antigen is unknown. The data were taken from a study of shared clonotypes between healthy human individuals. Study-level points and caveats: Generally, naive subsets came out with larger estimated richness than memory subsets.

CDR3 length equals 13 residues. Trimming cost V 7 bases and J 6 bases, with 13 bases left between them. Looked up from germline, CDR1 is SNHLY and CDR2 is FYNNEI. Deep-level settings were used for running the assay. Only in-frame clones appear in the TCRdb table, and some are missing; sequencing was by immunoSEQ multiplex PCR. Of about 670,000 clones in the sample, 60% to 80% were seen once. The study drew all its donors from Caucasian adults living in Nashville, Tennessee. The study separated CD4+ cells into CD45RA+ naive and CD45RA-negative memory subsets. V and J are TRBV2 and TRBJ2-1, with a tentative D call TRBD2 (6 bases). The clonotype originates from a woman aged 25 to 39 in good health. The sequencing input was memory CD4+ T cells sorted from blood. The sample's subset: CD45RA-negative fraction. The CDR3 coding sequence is TGTGCCAGCACCCCCCTAGCGAGCAATGAGCAGTTCTTC. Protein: CASTPLASNEQFF.